This T cell receptor beta chain is drawn from a study of Ad26.COV2.S vaccination and SARS-CoV-2 variants. General study results and limits: Higher spike-specific TCR breadth was found in vaccine recipients than in placebo recipients. Estimates derived from TCR breadth and depth analyses may have underestimated total T cell responses. Non-spike TCR breadth was similar in vaccine and placebo recipients.

Germline V gives CDR1 MNHEY, CDR2 SVGAGI. V was trimmed by 7 bases and J by 4 bases, leaving 17 bases between them. The CDR3 has 14 amino acids. Comment on this clone: Its antigen is still unknown.

The assay was immunoSEQ multiplex PCR, and TCRdb's table has in-frame clones only and misses some. The repertoire has under 150,000 clones, roughly 85% of them found once; the top ten carry around 5%. This chain connects TRBV6-5 to TRBJ2-7, with D unclear. The sample was peripheral blood, taken after recovery from COVID-19. This clonotype was obtained from a human donor who had recovered from COVID-19. The CDR3 region is CASTKGQLPYEQYF. CDR3 nucleotides: TGTGCCAGCACTAAAGGGCAACTACCTTACGAGCAGTACTTC.